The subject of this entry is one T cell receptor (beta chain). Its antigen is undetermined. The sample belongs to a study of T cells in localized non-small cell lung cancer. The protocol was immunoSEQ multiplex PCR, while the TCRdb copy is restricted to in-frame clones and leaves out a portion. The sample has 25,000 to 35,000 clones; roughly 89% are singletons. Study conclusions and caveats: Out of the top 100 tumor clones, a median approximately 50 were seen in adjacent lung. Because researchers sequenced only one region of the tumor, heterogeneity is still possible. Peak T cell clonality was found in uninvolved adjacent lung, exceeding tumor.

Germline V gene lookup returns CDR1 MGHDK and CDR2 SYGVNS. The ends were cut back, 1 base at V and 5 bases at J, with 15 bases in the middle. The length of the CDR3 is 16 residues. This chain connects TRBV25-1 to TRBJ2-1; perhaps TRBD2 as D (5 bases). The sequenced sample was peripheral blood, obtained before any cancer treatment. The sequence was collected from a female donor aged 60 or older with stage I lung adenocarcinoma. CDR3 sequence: CASSEFRASINNEQFF. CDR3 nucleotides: TGTGCCAGCAGTGAATTTCGGGCTAGCATAAACAATGAGCAGTTCTTC.